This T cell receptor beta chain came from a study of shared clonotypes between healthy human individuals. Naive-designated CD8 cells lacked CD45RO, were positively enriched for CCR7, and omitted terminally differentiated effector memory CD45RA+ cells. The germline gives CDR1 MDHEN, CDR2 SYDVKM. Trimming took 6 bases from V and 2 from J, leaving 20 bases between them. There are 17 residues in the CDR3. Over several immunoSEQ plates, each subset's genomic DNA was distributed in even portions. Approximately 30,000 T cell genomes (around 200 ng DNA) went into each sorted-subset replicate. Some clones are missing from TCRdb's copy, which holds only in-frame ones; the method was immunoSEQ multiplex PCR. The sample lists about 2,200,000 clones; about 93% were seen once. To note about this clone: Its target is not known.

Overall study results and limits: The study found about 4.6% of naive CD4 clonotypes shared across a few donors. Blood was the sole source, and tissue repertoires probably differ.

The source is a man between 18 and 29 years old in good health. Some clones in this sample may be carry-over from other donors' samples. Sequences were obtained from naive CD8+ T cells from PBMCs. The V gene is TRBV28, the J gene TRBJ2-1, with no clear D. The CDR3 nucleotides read TGTGCCAGCAGCCTCCTCTCGGCGGCACGAACCTACAATGAGCAGTTCTTC. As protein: CASSLLSAARTYNEQFF.